Described below is a single TCR beta chain sequence and its context. The data were obtained in a study of blood T cell repertoires in COVID-19. Study-level background: COVID-19 samples from acute and convalescent phases originated in the United States, Italy and Spain. The cDNA or gDNA used as material had been derived from T cells, B-cell-depleted T cells, or PBMCs.

The CDR3 contains 16 residues. Germline-derived CDR1 and CDR2 are SGHAT and FQNNGV. V was clipped by 5 bases and J by 0 bases, with 11 bases between them. In the authors' workflow: Using reference gene primer amplification, nucleated cell counts were estimated. Sequenced by immunoSEQ multiplex PCR; TCRdb stores in-frame clones only, minus some. V, J and clone size are taken as reported in that table, and D and trimming were inferred from the DNA itself. This table has about 69,000 clones, around 86% appearing once. The sample comprised peripheral blood. The chain links TRBV11-2 to TRBJ2-6, with D unresolved. The clonotype originates from a man aged 25-45 years with acute or convalescent COVID-19. The CDR3 DNA sequence: TGTGCCAGCAGCCCCCCCAGCGACTCTGGGGCCAACGTCCTGACTTTC. Encoded protein: CASSPPSDSGANVLTF.